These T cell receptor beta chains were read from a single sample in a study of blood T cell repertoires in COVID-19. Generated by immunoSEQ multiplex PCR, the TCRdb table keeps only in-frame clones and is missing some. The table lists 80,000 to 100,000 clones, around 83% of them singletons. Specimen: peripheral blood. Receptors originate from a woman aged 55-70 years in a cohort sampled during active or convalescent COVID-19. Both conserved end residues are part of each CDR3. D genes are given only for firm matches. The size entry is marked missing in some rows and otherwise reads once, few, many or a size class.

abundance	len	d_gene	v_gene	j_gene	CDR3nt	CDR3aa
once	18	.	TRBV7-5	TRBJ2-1	TGTGCCAGAAGCTTCCTCGGCCGGACAGCCGGCTCCTACAATGAGCAGTTCTTC	CARSFLGRTAGSYNEQFF
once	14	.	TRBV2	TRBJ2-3	TGTGCCAGCAGTGAAGGGCGGGGGCCAGATACGCAGTATTTT	CASSEGRGPDTQYF
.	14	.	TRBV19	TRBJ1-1	TGTGCCAGTAGTTATTTAGGGGCGGCCGGTGAAGCTTTCTTT	CASSYLGAAGEAFF
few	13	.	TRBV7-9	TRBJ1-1	TGTGCCAGCAGCTCCCTCACAGAAACTGAAGCTTTCTTT	CASSSLTETEAFF
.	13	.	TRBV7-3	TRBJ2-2	TGTGCCAGCAGCCCTGACTCGGCCGGGGAGCTGTTTTTT	CASSPDSAGELFF
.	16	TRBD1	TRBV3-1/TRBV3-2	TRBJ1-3	TGTGCCAGCAGCCCGCAGGGACAGATCTCTGGAAACACCATATATTTT	CASSPQGQISGNTIYF
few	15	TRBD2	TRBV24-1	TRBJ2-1	TGTGCCACCAAAGCTAGCGGAAGCTCCTACAATGAGCAGTTCTTC	CATKASGSSYNEQFF
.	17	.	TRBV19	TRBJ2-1	TGTGCCACAAATCGGGGGGCCGGGGTGGGCTCCTACAATGAGCAGTTCTTC	CATNRGAGVGSYNEQFF
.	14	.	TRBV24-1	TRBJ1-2	TGTGCCACCAGTGATTTCAGGGCGAGCTATGGCTACACCTTC	CATSDFRASYGYTF
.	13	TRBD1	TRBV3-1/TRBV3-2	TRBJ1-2	TGTGCCAGCAGTTCACAGGGGGCTTATGGCTACACCTTC	CASSSQGAYGYTF
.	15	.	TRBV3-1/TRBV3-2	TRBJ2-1	TGTGCCAGCAGCCAATTCAGCACTAGCTCCAATGAGCAGTTCTTC	CASSQFSTSSNEQFF
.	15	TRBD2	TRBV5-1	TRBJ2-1	TGCGCCAGCAGATTGGGGACTAGCGGTAACAATGAGCAGTTCTTC	CASRLGTSGNNEQFF
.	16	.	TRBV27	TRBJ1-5	TGTGCCAGCAGTTTGGAGGGAGGGTATAGCAATCAGCCCCAGCATTTT	CASSLEGGYSNQPQHF
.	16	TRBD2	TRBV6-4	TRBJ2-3	TGTGCCAGCAGTGACACCACGGGAGGGGGTAAAGATACGCAGTATTTT	CASSDTTGGGKDTQYF
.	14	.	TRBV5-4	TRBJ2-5	TGTGCCAGCAGCTTGGCAGGTGGACAAGAGACCCAGTACTTC	CASSLAGGQETQYF
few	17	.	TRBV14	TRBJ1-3	TGTGCCAGCAGCCAAGATGACTGGGTCGGCTCTGGAAACACCATATATTTT	CASSQDDWVGSGNTIYF
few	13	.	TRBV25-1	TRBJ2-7	TGTGCCAGCAGTGCTCCCCCCTCCTACGAGCAGTACTTC	CASSAPPSYEQYF
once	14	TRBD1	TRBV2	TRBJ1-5	TGTGCCAGCAGTGATACAGGGGGCAATCAGCCCCAGCATTTT	CASSDTGGNQPQHF
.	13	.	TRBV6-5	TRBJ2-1	TGTGCCAGCAGCCCCTTTTCGCGGAATGAGCAGTTCTTC	CASSPFSRNEQFF
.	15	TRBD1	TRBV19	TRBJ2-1	TGTGCCAGTAGTCCCGGGACAGGGGGCTACAATGAGCAGTTCTTC	CASSPGTGGYNEQFF
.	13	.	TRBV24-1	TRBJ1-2	TGTGCCACCAGTGATAAGGCAGGCTATGGCTACACCTTC	CATSDKAGYGYTF
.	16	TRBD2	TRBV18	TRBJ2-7	TGTGCCAGCTCACCAGGTCCGGCTAGCGGGAACCGCGAGCAGTACTTC	CASSPGPASGNREQYF
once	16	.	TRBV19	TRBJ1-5	TGTGCCAGTAGCGACAACAATGGGGCCTGGGCGGAGCCCCAGCATTTT	CASSDNNGAWAEPQHF
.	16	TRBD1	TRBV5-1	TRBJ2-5	TGCGCCAGCAGCAGGGGACAGGGGGCGGGCGGAGAGACCCAGTACTTC	CASSRGQGAGGETQYF